This T cell receptor (beta chain) appears in the sequencing data of a study of technical replicates of blood from a few donors. Measured with immunoSEQ multiplex PCR; TCRdb has only the in-frame clones, and not every one. The sample yields under 45,000 clones, almost 97% seen once. Germline CDR1 reads SGHTS; CDR2 reads YDEGEE. With 0 bases removed from V and 6 bases from J, the gap between germline ends came to 14 bases. The CDR3 is made up of 15 amino acids. This clone was seen a single time. This sequence was found in a human donor in good health. The source material was T cells isolated from PBMCs. The J gene is TRBJ2-3, the V gene TRBV5-8; the D gene is possibly TRBD2 (5 bases). CDR3 protein: CASSLAFPRGDTQYF. CDR3 DNA: TGTGCCAGCAGCTTGGCCTTCCCCCGCGGGGATACGCAGTATTTT. Looking up the rest from reference TRBV5-8 and TRBJ2-3 gives the full variable domain: EAGVTQSPTHLIKTRGQQATLRCSPISGHTSVYWYQQALGLGLQFLLWYDEGEERNRGNFPPRFSGRQFPNYSSELNVNALELEDSALYLCASSLAFPRGDTQYFGPGTRLTVL.